A single TCR beta chain is shown here with its context. Sequenced by immunoSEQ multiplex PCR; TCRdb stores in-frame clones only, minus some. The profile shows a few hundred thousand clones, around 88% of them singletons. The source of the sample is a study of blood T cell repertoires in COVID-19. Study-level information: PBMCs, B-cell-depleted T cells, or T cells were the source of the cDNA or gDNA that made up the material.

Each exposed participant met a COVID-19 case in the 2 weeks preceding study entry. The source is a woman in her twenties or thirties who had been exposed to COVID-19. The sample consisted of PBMCs or T cells enriched from blood (not recorded which).

CDR3 coding DNA: TGTGCCAGCTCCCGACAGTCTTATGGCTACACCTTC. Its protein is CASSRQSYGYTF. The chain recombines TRBV3-1 (or the pseudogene TRBV3-2) with TRBJ1-2; D might be TRBD1 (5 bases). The V end was cut by 8 bases, the J end by 5 bases, with 12 bases between. The CDR3 covers 12 residues. Germline CDR1 reads LGHDT; CDR2 reads YNNKEL (reference sequence).